This T cell receptor (beta chain) originates from a study of blood T cell repertoires in COVID-19. At the level of the study: Donors in the United States, Italy and Spain gave samples during acute or convalescent COVID-19. T cells, B-cell-depleted T cells, or PBMCs provided the cDNA or gDNA that served as material.

CDR3 length equals 14 residues. V lost 3 bases and J 6 bases, leaving 12 bases between the germline ends. Germline assignment: CDR1 KGHSH and CDR2 LQKENI. Authors' analysis steps: Counts of nucleated cells, estimated from reference gene primer amplification, were obtained. Some clones are missing from TCRdb's copy, which holds only in-frame ones; the method was immunoSEQ multiplex PCR. V and J calls and clone size are copied from that table; D and trimming were computed from the DNA. The repertoire has a few hundred thousand clones, around 80% of them found once; the top ten carry approximately 5.4%.

The genes are TRBV18 and TRBJ1-5; maybe TRBD1 (5 bases). Specimen: peripheral blood. This clonotype originated in a human donor in a cohort sampled during active COVID-19. CDR3: CASSPSGQGQPQHF. The DNA for the CDR3 is TGTGCCAGCTCACCTTCAGGGCAGGGTCAGCCCCAGCATTTT.